The clone carrying this TCR beta chain was recorded once. No antigen is known for it. The sample is drawn from a study of T cell responses to AZD1222 COVID-19 vaccine. About the research overall: Second-dose recipients at about 4 or about 12 weeks were treated as one pooled group. Notes on the study in general: There were vaccine-associated CD4 TCRs across spike, dominant at 160-218 and 743-854.

Method: immunoSEQ multiplex PCR; TCRdb's copy keeps in-frame clones and lacks some. The sample includes about 130,000 clones, 92% of them seen just once. V shed 4 bases and J 3 bases; nucleotides not matched to a gene: 8. Germline lookup yields CDR1 MDHEN and CDR2 SYDVKM. The length of the CDR3 is 15 residues. Sequencing was performed on peripheral blood, taken on day 0 of AZD1222 vaccination. The sequence came from an adult in good health. V gene TRBV28 combines with J gene TRBJ2-7; 8 nucleotides match TRBD1. This CDR3 reads CASSWGRGTGYEQYF. The CDR3 bases are TGTGCCAGCAGTTGGGGACGAGGGACAGGCTACGAGCAGTACTTC.